The 6 T cell receptor beta chains listed next were all sequenced from one sample in a study of identical twins. Via MiXCR, TCRdb re-called the 5' RACE reads, giving one row per CDR3 protein. The table includes roughly 690,000 distinct CDR3 sequences, around 20% detected once. These data were likewise used in another study, on T cells expressing NK-cell markers.

The sample was PBMCs. The receptors originated from a woman between 18 and 29 years old in good health.

At least ten counts were recorded for this clonotype. This sequence joins TRBV29-1 and TRBJ1-4; D gene unclear. Trimming removed 8 bases from V and 14 bases from J, with 21 bases in between. The CDR3 is made up of 12 amino acids. Germline CDR1 SQVTM, CDR2 ANQGSEA. In nucleotides, the CDR3 is TGCAGCAAGAGGAGGAGGGTTCTGTGTCTGTTTTTT. Its protein is CSKRRRVLCLFF.

The chain carries TRBV27 and TRBJ2-7; TRBD1 or TRBD2 may be the D gene (6 bases each). V lost 1 base, J lost 5 bases, and 12 bases lay in between. The CDR3 spans 14 residues. CDR1 is MNHEY, CDR2 SMNVEV, per germline (reference sequence). CDR3 amino acids: CASSLWGARDEQYF. CDR3 DNA: TGTGCCAGCAGTTTATGGGGGGCGCGGGACGAGCAGTACTTC.

This clonotype was observed a few times. The chain joins TRBV20-1 to TRBJ2-2, with D hard to call. V shed 0 bases and J shed 3 bases, with 8 bases lying between them. Germline CDR1 and CDR2: DFQATT and SNEGSKA (reference sequence). The CDR3 runs to 14 residues. Here the CDR3 reads CSARDGSHTGELFF. CDR3 bases: TGCAGTGCTAGAGATGGGTCACACACCGGGGAGCTGTTTTTT.

The genes are TRBV6-5 and TRBJ1-6, with 7 bases lining up with TRBD1. Germline loops: CDR1 MNHEY, CDR2 SVGAGI. V lost 0 bases to trimming and J lost 4 bases; unmatched junction nucleotides: 3. This CDR3 region has 16 residues. CDR3: CASSYSLGQYNSPLHF. As DNA, the CDR3 is TGTGCCAGCAGTTACTCGTTGGGACAGTATAATTCACCCCTCCACTTT.

This clonotype has a handful of counts. The chain links TRBV20-1 to TRBJ2-7; no reliable D call. Per germline, CDR1 DFQATT and CDR2 SNEGSKA (reference sequence). This CDR3 has 11 amino acids. Between the trimmed V and J ends, which lost 4 bases and 3 bases, there was a span of 7 bases. CDR3 protein: CSATTIYEQYF. Here the CDR3 DNA reads TGCAGTGCTACTACCATCTACGAGCAGTACTTC.

V and J are TRBV7-8 and TRBJ2-1, with 7 bases identical to TRBD2. Germline CDR1 reads SGHVS; CDR2 reads FQNEAQ. The V gene end was trimmed by 2 bases and the J gene end by 4 bases; junction bases not matched to a gene: 5. The CDR3 loop spans 15 amino acids. CDR3 nucleotide sequence: TGTGCCAGCAGCTTAAATGGGGGGGAATACAATGAGCAGTTCTTC. It yields the protein CASSLNGGEYNEQFF.